The 14 T cell receptor beta chains presented below share a single source sample, sequenced in a study of human T cells and chemical hapten exposure. Each CDR3 protein is one row after TCRdb ran MiXCR on the RACE reads. This table holds tens of thousands of distinct CDR3 sequences, 11% found once. The time point denotes: patch test 2, 6 weeks after DPC sensitization. Treatment described: therapeutic diphenylcyclopropenone sensitization with weekly scalp DPC. Here the sequenced sample was whole blood, taken in connection with sensitization to the hapten diphenylcyclopropenone (DPC). The receptors were sampled from a man aged 35-49 years with alopecia areata. Some clones in this sample may be carry-over from other donors' samples.

The chain has TRBV6-2 or TRBV6-3 and TRBJ2-3; D may be TRBD1 (5 bases). This CDR3 has 14 residues. Germline assignment: CDR1 MNHEY and CDR2 SVGEGT. V was shortened by 4 bases and J by 0 bases, with 8 bases between the two germline ends. The CDR3 coding sequence is TGTGCCAGCAGTTCCCAGGGAAGCACAGATACGCAGTATTTT. It translates to CASSSQGSTDTQYF.

The gene calls are TRBV7-3 and TRBJ2-1, with a possible D match to TRBD2 (5 bases). The CDR3 covers 15 residues. Trimming cost V 4 bases and J 3 bases, with 13 bases left between them. From germline, CDR1 is SGHTA and CDR2 FQGTGA. CDR3: CASSSKSRDYNEQFF. For the CDR3, the DNA is TGTGCCAGCAGCTCTAAGTCCCGGGACTACAATGAGCAGTTCTTC.

This clonotype was observed a few times. The V and J genes are TRBV3-1 and TRBJ2-1; TRBD2 matches 7 bases. V dropped 4 bases and J dropped 5; count of bases not matched to a gene: 8. Looked up from germline, CDR1 is LGHDT and CDR2 is YNNKEL (reference sequence). This CDR3 spans 15 amino acids. CDR3 protein: CASSRLAGDNNEQFF. The DNA of the CDR3 is TGTGCCAGCAGCCGGCTCGCGGGAGACAACAATGAGCAGTTCTTC.

This clonotype has only a few counts. The V and J genes are TRBV20-1 and TRBJ2-7, with 15 bases aligning to TRBD2. CDR3 length: 15 amino acids. Germline values: CDR1 DFQATT, CDR2 SNEGSKA (reference sequence). The V gene end was trimmed by 6 bases and the J gene end by 5 bases; junction bases not matched to a gene: 8. As DNA, the CDR3 is TGCAGTGCCGTCGGGACTAGCGGGAGGTTAGACGAGCAGTACTTC. It translates to CSAVGTSGRLDEQYF.

The chain has TRBV29-1 and TRBJ2-3; 8 bases align to TRBD1. The length of the CDR3 is 17 residues. V shed 5 bases, J shed 2 bases, and the junction held 15 bases outside the gene matches. Germline V lookup: CDR1 SQVTM, CDR2 ANQGSEA. CDR3 in amino acids: CSVNYAGTGILTDTQYF. In DNA form, the CDR3 reads TGCAGCGTTAACTACGCCGGGACAGGCATACTCACAGATACGCAGTATTTT.

With regard to this clonotype: Its ends do not fully match the called genes, so a read error is possible. This sequence joins TRBV2 and TRBJ2-4; D gene unclear. This CDR3 has 14 amino acids. CDR1 is SNHLY and CDR2 is FYNNEI in the germline V gene. CDR3 DNA: TGTGACAGCAGAGGTGAAGTTGGCAAAAACATTCAGTACTTC. It encodes CDSRGEVGKNIQYF.

This clonotype came up a few times. The chain uses TRBV7-9 and TRBJ2-2; D is uncertain. Trimming took 4 bases from V and 0 from J, leaving 9 bases between them. Germline V gene data show CDR1 as SEHNR and CDR2 as FQNEAQ (reference sequence). The length of the CDR3 is 15 residues. CDR3 sequence: CASSSVAANTGELFF. The CDR3 DNA reads as TGTGCCAGCAGCTCCGTTGCCGCGAACACCGGGGAGCTGTTTTTT.

This clonotype appeared many times. This chain connects TRBV7-9 to TRBJ2-3, with D maybe TRBD2 (6 bases). This CDR3 comprises 15 residues. Looked up from germline, CDR1 is SEHNR and CDR2 is FQNEAQ (reference sequence). V was cut by 3 bases and J by 4 bases, with 14 bases left in between. CDR3 nucleotide sequence: TGTGCCAGCAGCTTTTCCGGGAGTGGTGCAGATACGCAGTATTTT. It translates to CASSFSGSGADTQYF. Full variable domain (outside the CDR3, taken from reference TRBV7-9 and TRBJ2-3): DTGVSQNPRHKITKRGQNVTFRCDPISEHNRLYWYRQTLGQGPEFLTYFQNEAQLEKSRLLSDRFSAERPKGSFSTLEIQRTEQGDSAMYLCASSFSGSGADTQYFGPGTRLTVL.

The table lists this clonotype with many counts. The genes are TRBV18 and TRBJ2-5; D remains ambiguous. This CDR3 has 12 residues. The germline V gene encodes CDR1 KGHSH and CDR2 LQKENI. Between the trimmed V and J ends, which lost 5 bases and 4 bases, there was a span of 8 bases. CDR3 DNA sequence: TGTGCCAGCTCAACCAGAGGAGAGACCCAGTACTTC. This translates into CASSTRGETQYF.

This clonotype was seen repeatedly, ten times or more. The V and J genes are TRBV7-9 and TRBJ1-4; D ambiguous. Deletions cut 1 base from V and 5 bases from J, with 14 bases between. CDR3 length: 16 residues. Looked up from germline, CDR1 is SEHNR and CDR2 is FQNEAQ (reference sequence). The CDR3 here is CASSLEGLGPNEKLFF. In DNA form, the CDR3 reads TGTGCCAGCAGCTTAGAGGGCTTAGGCCCCAATGAAAAACTGTTTTTT.

This clonotype was picked up many times. The chain links TRBV25-1 to TRBJ1-4, with TRBD1 matching over 9 bases. Germline V gives CDR1 MGHDK, CDR2 SYGVNS. The V gene end was trimmed by 3 bases and the J gene end by 6 bases; junction bases not matched to a gene: 8. This CDR3 region has 16 residues. CDR3 in amino acids: CASSDPTGGAYEKLFF. The CDR3 region has the DNA TGTGCCAGCAGTGACCCAACAGGGGGCGCATATGAAAAACTGTTTTTT.

V usage is TRBV12-3 or TRBV12-4 and J usage is TRBJ1-4; 7 bases fit TRBD1. The trim removed 1 base at V and 4 bases at J, leaving 3 bases unmatched. This CDR3 contains 15 residues. Here the CDR3 DNA reads TGTGCCAGCAGTTTAGGGGACAGATATAATGAAAAACTGTTTTTT. Amino acids: CASSLGDRYNEKLFF.

The J gene is TRBJ2-3, the V gene TRBV29-1; D call uncertain. This CDR3 contains 15 residues. V lost 2 bases and J lost 2, with 14 bases in between. Looked up from germline, CDR1 is SQVTM and CDR2 is ANQGSEA. CDR3 bases: TGCAGCGTTGAACCTCTGGACGCCAACACAGATACGCAGTATTTT. As protein: CSVEPLDANTDTQYF.

This clonotype has only a few counts. This rearrangement joins TRBV7-7 to TRBJ2-7, with TRBD2 matching over 9 bases. Looked up from germline, CDR1 is SSHAT and CDR2 is FNYEAQ (reference sequence). The CDR3 is 16 residues long. The CDR3 protein is CASSLVRTSDSYEQYV. CDR3 DNA sequence: TGTGCTAGCAGCTTAGTCAGGACTAGCGACTCCTACGAGCAGTACGTC.